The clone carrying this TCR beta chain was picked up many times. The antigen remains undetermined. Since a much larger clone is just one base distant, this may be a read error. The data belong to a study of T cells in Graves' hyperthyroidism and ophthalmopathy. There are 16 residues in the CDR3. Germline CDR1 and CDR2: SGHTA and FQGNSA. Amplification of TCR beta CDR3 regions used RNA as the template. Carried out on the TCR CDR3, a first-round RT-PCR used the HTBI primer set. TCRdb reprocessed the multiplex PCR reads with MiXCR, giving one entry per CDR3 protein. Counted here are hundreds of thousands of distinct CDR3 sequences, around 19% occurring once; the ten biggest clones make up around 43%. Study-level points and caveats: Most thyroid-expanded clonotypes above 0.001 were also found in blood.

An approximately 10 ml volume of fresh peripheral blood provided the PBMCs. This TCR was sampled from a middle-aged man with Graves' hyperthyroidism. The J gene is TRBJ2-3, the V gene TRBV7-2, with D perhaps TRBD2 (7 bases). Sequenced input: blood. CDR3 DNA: TGTGCCAGCAGCTTAGTTAGGGGGGGTAGCACAGATACGCGGTATTTT. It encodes CASSLVRGGSTDTRYF.